The 12 T cell receptor beta chains below were found in one sample sequenced in a study of identical twins. MiXCR, run by TCRdb on the 5' RACE reads, gives a single entry per CDR3 protein. The sample has hundreds of thousands of distinct CDR3 sequences, roughly an eighth seen once. These records were also assigned to another study, of yellow fever vaccine responses in identical twins.

Sequences were obtained from PBMCs. The receptors derive from a woman between 18 and 30 years old in good health.

V is TRBV2 and J is TRBJ2-5, with a possible D match to TRBD2 (5 bases). This CDR3 region has 16 residues. Trimming removed 6 bases from V and 2 bases from J, with 19 bases in between. The germline gives CDR1 SNHLY, CDR2 FYNNEI. The DNA for the CDR3 is TGTGCCAGCAGATCTCTGGGGTCGGGGAATCAAGAGACCCAGTACTTC. It codes for CASRSLGSGNQETQYF.

On this clonotype itself: The limits of the CDR3 on the DNA are not certain, so only TCRdb's listed CDR3 is given. V and J are TRBV7-9 and TRBJ2-2; the table names TRBD1, a call not compared with the DNA. The V gene's germline CDR1 is SEHNR and CDR2 FQNEAQ (reference sequence). The CDR3 is 17 residues long, ends included. The CDR3 spells CASSRTFFGQTTGELFF.

This clonotype has a handful of counts. The V and J genes are TRBV14 and TRBJ2-7; D possibly corresponds to TRBD1 (6 bases). Germline CDR1 is SGHDN and CDR2 is FVKESK. The CDR3 consists of 15 residues. Trimming pared 1 base from V and 4 bases from J, leaving 14 bases between. CDR3 DNA: TGTGCCAGCAGCCAAGGTCTACAGGGAAAGTACGAGCAGTACTTC. It is translated as CASSQGLQGKYEQYF.

Only a few counts were recorded for this clonotype. This chain uses TRBV6-1 with TRBJ2-2; TRBD2 matches at 7 bases. J gave up 0 bases and V 6 bases, and 10 bases lay outside the gene matches. CDR3 length: 17 residues. Germline CDR1 reads MNHNS; CDR2 reads SASEGT. The CDR3 nucleotides read TGTGCCAGCAGCAAGTCCCCGGCGGGGGCGAACACCGGGGAGCTGTTTTTT. Translating it yields CASSKSPAGANTGELFF.

A few counts support this clonotype. The rearrangement uses TRBV28 and TRBJ2-3, with 9 positions matching TRBD2. This CDR3 has 17 amino acids. V lost 2 bases and J lost 3; bases outside the gene matches: 9. CDR1 is MDHEN, CDR2 SYDVKM, per germline. The CDR3 DNA follows: TGTGCCAGCAGTTTAAGTCGCGGGAGGGCCGGTACAGATACGCAGTATTTT. It translates to CASSLSRGRAGTDTQYF.

A remark on this clonotype: An end of the junction differs from the germline gene, which may be a read error. The genes are TRBV24-1 and TRBJ2-1; TRBD1 agrees at 8 bases. CDR1 KGHDR and CDR2 SFDVKD come from the germline V gene. The CDR3 sequence is 13 residues long. The CDR3 here is CASSGGQGNEQFF. CDR3 DNA: TGTGCCAGCAGTGGCGGACAGGGAAATGAGCAGTTCTTC.

The gene calls are TRBV7-9 and TRBJ2-5, with 8 bases that match TRBD1. Germline CDR1 and CDR2: SEHNR and FQNEAQ (reference sequence). J gave up 0 bases and V 1 base, and 4 bases lay outside the gene matches. The CDR3 is 16 residues long. The CDR3: CASSLGGTGYQETQYF. The CDR3 coding sequence is TGTGCCAGCAGCTTAGGTGGGACAGGCTACCAAGAGACCCAGTACTTC.

This rearrangement joins TRBV5-1 to TRBJ2-1; D may be TRBD2 (5 bases). The V gene's germline CDR1 is SGHRS and CDR2 YFSETQ. V lost 4 bases and J lost 0, with 14 bases in between. This CDR3 region has 16 residues. The CDR3: CASSILGPSSYNEQFF. Written as DNA, the CDR3 is TGCGCCAGCAGCATACTAGGGCCCAGCTCCTACAATGAGCAGTTCTTC.

CDR3: CATAGEAEEQFF. In DNA form, the CDR3 reads TGTGCCACCGCAGGAGAGGCGGAGGAGCAGTTCTTC. This rearrangement joins TRBV18 to TRBJ2-1; no clear D gene. Trimming left V 10 bases short and J 10 bases short, with 17 bases between. The CDR3 totals 12 residues. Germline V lookup: CDR1 KGHSH, CDR2 LQKENI.

This chain connects TRBV4-1 to TRBJ2-3; D is unresolved. The CDR3 has 14 residues. Germline CDR1 MGHRA, CDR2 YSYEKL. V lost 1 base and J 0 bases, leaving 5 bases between the germline ends. CDR3 amino acids: CASSQVKSTDTQYF. The CDR3 nucleotides are TGCGCCAGCAGCCAAGTAAAGAGCACAGATACGCAGTATTTT.

This clonotype appeared many times. This CDR3 fails to terminate in the conserved phenylalanine or tryptophan, so it likely reflects a read error. The DNA is left out, because the CDR3 cannot be placed on it with certainty; the CDR3 is given as TCRdb lists it. V gene TRBV5-1 combines with J gene TRBJ1-2; the DNA was not used to check the table's D call, TRBD1. The CDR3 spans 13 residues, counting both ends. In germline, CDR1 is SGHRS, CDR2 YFSETQ. CDR3 amino acids: CASSSSPEGQGTL.

The chain combines TRBV28 with TRBJ1-2, with 9 bases matching TRBD1. CDR1 and CDR2 from the germline V gene are MDHEN and SYDVKM. V was clipped by 7 bases and J by 3 bases; unmatched bases: 6. This CDR3 region has 14 residues. This CDR3 reads CASMSQGAYYGYTF. For the CDR3, the DNA is TGTGCCAGCATGTCACAGGGGGCGTACTATGGCTACACCTTC.